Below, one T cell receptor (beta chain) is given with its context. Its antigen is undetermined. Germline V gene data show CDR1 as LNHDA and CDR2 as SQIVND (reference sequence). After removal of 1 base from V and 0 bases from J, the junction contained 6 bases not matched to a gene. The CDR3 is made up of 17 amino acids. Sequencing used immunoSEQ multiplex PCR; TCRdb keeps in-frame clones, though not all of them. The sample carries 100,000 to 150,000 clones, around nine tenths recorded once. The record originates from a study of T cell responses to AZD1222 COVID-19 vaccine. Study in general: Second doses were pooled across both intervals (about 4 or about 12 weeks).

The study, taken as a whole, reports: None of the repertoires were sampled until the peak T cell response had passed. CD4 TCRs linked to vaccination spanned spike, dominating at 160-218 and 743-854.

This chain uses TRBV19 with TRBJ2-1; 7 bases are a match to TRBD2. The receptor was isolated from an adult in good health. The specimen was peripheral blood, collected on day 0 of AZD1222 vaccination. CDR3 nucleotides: TGTGCCAGTAGTATAGGGGAGGGGTACGGCTCCTACAATGAGCAGTTCTTC. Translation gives CASSIGEGYGSYNEQFF.